A single sample gave rise to the 30 T cell receptor beta chains below, sequenced in a study of blood T cell repertoires in COVID-19. Assay: immunoSEQ multiplex PCR; the TCRdb copy retains only in-frame clones and omits some. The sample yields 55,000 to 80,000 clones, 80% to 90% seen once. The sequenced sample was peripheral blood. The receptors were sampled from a man in his forties or fifties with active COVID-19.

The V call is TRBV7-3, the J call TRBJ2-7; D is possibly TRBD1 (7 bases). The germline CDR1 and CDR2 sequences are SGHTA and FQGTGA. The CDR3 covers 15 residues. The germline V and J ends were trimmed by 6 bases and 4 bases, with 19 bases remaining between them. CDR3: CASSTGGGAFYEQYF. CDR3 DNA sequence: TGTGCCAGCAGTACAGGAGGGGGCGCTTTTTACGAGCAGTACTTC. Full variable domain (rest looked up from reference TRBV7-3 and TRBJ2-7): GAGVSQTPSNKVTEKGKYVELRCDPISGHTALYWYRQSLGQGPEFLIYFQGTGAADDSGLPNDRFFAVRPEGSVSTLKIQRTERGDSAVYLCASSTGGGAFYEQYFGPGTRLTVT.

The gene calls are TRBV6-5 and TRBJ2-1, with 9 bases fitting TRBD1. Germline V lookup: CDR1 MNHEY, CDR2 SVGAGI. The CDR3 is made up of 15 amino acids. The ends lost 2 bases at V and 1 base at J; junction bases unmatched: 0. The DNA for the CDR3 is TGTGCCAGCAGTTACGGGACAGGGTCCTACAATGAGCAGTTCTTC. Translating it yields CASSYGTGSYNEQFF.

This rearrangement joins TRBV11-3 to TRBJ2-6; 12 positions match TRBD2. V trimming: 5 bases; J trimming: 3 bases; junction bases outside the gene matches: 2. Germline V gives CDR1 SGHNT, CDR2 YENEEA. The CDR3 length is 16 residues. CDR3: CASSLGLAGGANVLTF. The DNA of the CDR3 is TGTGCCAGCAGCCTGGGACTAGCGGGTGGGGCCAACGTCCTGACTTTC.

The CDR3 DNA reads TGCAGCGTTGAAATGGGCAGGGGGCCCCTCTACGAGCAGTACTTC. Its translation is CSVEMGRGPLYEQYF. The gene calls are TRBV29-1 and TRBJ2-7, with 8 bases that match TRBD1. The CDR3 is 15 amino acids. From germline, CDR1 is SQVTM and CDR2 ANQGSEA. V lost 2 bases to trimming and J lost 3 bases; unmatched junction nucleotides: 9.

The J gene is TRBJ2-5, the V gene TRBV5-4, with 9 bases that match TRBD1. This CDR3 has 15 residues. Germline lookup yields CDR1 SGHNT and CDR2 YYREEE (reference sequence). J gave up 2 bases and V 5 bases, and 7 bases lay outside the gene matches. Written as DNA, the CDR3 is TGTGCCAGCAGAGAAATGGGACAGGGACAAGAGACCCAGTACTTC. This translates into CASREMGQGQETQYF.

This rearrangement joins TRBV3-1 (or the pseudogene TRBV3-2) to TRBJ2-2; TRBD2 matches 7 bases. Germline lookup yields CDR1 LGHDT and CDR2 YNNKEL (reference sequence). The CDR3 runs to 14 residues. Trimming took 1 base from V and 6 from J; bases not matched to a gene: 2. CDR3 sequence (DNA): TGTGCCAGCAGCCAAGCGGGGGGTCCCGGGGAGCTGTTTTTT. Its translation is CASSQAGGPGELFF.

The rearrangement joins TRBV4-1 to TRBJ2-5, with 8 bases lining up with TRBD1. Germline CDR1 and CDR2: MGHRA and YSYEKL. The CDR3 is made up of 15 amino acids. Trimming took 4 bases from V and 7 from J; bases not matched to a gene: 11. CDR3: CASSPVDREIGTQYF. The CDR3 DNA reads TGCGCCAGCAGCCCCGTGGACAGGGAGATAGGGACCCAGTACTTC.

The chain employs TRBV30 and TRBJ2-1; 11 positions match TRBD2. The germline V gene encodes CDR1 GTSNPN and CDR2 SVGIG (reference sequence). Trimming removed 2 bases from V and 9 bases from J; junction bases left unmatched: 9. The CDR3 totals 15 residues. The CDR3: CAWSPRLAGRFEQFF. CDR3 nucleotides: TGTGCCTGGAGTCCCCGACTAGCGGGAAGGTTTGAGCAGTTCTTC. Full variable domain (rest looked up from reference TRBV30 and TRBJ2-1): SQTIHQWPATLVQPVGSPLSLECTVEGTSNPNLYWYRQAAGRGLQLLFYSVGIGQISSEVPQNLSASRPQDRQFILSSKKLLLSDSGFYLCAWSPRLAGRFEQFFGPGTRLTVL.

The gene calls are TRBV5-4 and TRBJ2-3, with TRBD2 matching 12 bases. V was clipped by 5 bases and J by 2 bases; unmatched bases: 3. Per germline, CDR1 SGHNT and CDR2 YYREEE (reference sequence). The CDR3 totals 15 residues. In DNA, the CDR3 is TGTGCCAGCAGGGGACTAGCGGGCGTCACAGATACGCAGTATTTT. Translating it yields CASRGLAGVTDTQYF.

This chain links TRBV28 with TRBJ2-4, with D possibly being TRBD2 (6 bases). This CDR3 has 17 amino acids. Germline CDR1 and CDR2: MDHEN and SYDVKM. The ends were cut back, 9 bases at V and 0 bases at J, with 21 bases in the middle. Written as DNA, the CDR3 is TGTGCCAGTTCCCAGGGTATGGCGGGACTAGCCAAAAACATTCAGTACTTC. This translates into CASSQGMAGLAKNIQYF.

The chain has TRBV7-2 and TRBJ2-4; 8 bases are a match to TRBD2. CDR1 is SGHTA and CDR2 is FQGNSA in the germline V gene. This CDR3 has 14 amino acids. The junction had 6 bases not matched to a gene; V was cut back by 5 bases and J by 6 bases. CDR3 residues: CASSQSGSGNIQYF. Here the CDR3 DNA reads TGTGCCAGCAGCCAAAGCGGGAGCGGAAACATTCAGTACTTC.

The chain employs TRBV7-2 and TRBJ2-5; a possible D gene is TRBD2 (5 bases). V was shortened by 2 bases and J by 0 bases, with 13 bases between the two germline ends. Germline-derived CDR1 and CDR2 are SGHTA and FQGNSA. This CDR3 region has 16 residues. CDR3 sequence: CASSLLARSDQETQYF. The CDR3 nucleotides read TGTGCCAGCAGCTTACTAGCTCGGAGCGACCAAGAGACCCAGTACTTC.

The chain recombines TRBV6-5 with TRBJ2-5; 7 positions agree with TRBD1. J lost 1 base, V lost 8 bases, and 4 bases had no gene match. This CDR3 has 13 amino acids. Germline CDR1 reads MNHEY; CDR2 reads SVGAGI. Here the CDR3 reads CASGKGAQETQYF. CDR3 DNA: TGTGCCAGCGGGAAGGGGGCCCAAGAGACCCAGTACTTC.

The rearrangement uses TRBV4-3 and TRBJ2-1, with TRBD2 identical over 9 bases. V dropped 1 base and J dropped 0; count of bases not matched to a gene: 13. The CDR3 runs to 20 residues. Germline V gives CDR1 LGHNA, CDR2 YSLEER. This CDR3 reads CASSQGFLGVSGSSYNEQFF. The CDR3 region has the DNA TGCGCCAGCAGCCAAGGGTTCCTGGGGGTTAGCGGGAGCTCCTACAATGAGCAGTTCTTC.

The V and J genes are TRBV1 and TRBJ2-7; TRBD2 reflects the table's D call only, with no check against the DNA. TRBV1 represents a pseudogene. This CDR3 has 15 residues. CDR3 loop: CTSSQERLWDYEQYF. For the CDR3, the DNA is TGCACCAGCAGCCAGGAGCGGCTCTGGGACTACGAGCAGTACTTC.

The CDR3, as DNA: TGTGCCAGTAGTACCGCGGAATTCCGGGACAGGGGGGTCCTGACTTTC. As protein: CASSTAEFRDRGVLTF. The V and J genes are TRBV19 and TRBJ2-6; 11 positions match TRBD1. The V gene's germline CDR1 is LNHDA and CDR2 SQIVND (reference sequence). This CDR3 contains 16 residues. V lost 4 bases and J lost 13; bases outside the gene matches: 12.

The V call is TRBV11-3, the J call TRBJ1-1; D possibly corresponds to TRBD1 (5 bases). V was pared by 4 bases and J by 7 bases, with 19 bases between. CDR1 SGHNT and CDR2 YENEEA come from the germline V gene. The CDR3 covers 15 residues. The CDR3 bases are TGTGCCAGCAGCTCCCAGGGTAAACAGGTGCTTGAAGCTTTCTTT. The encoded protein is CASSSQGKQVLEAFF.

The V gene is TRBV5-1, the J gene TRBJ1-1; 10 bases are shared with TRBD1. This CDR3 is built from 15 residues. With 6 bases clipped from V and 4 bases from J, the junction kept 9 bases outside the gene matches. CDR1 and CDR2 from the germline V gene are SGHRS and YFSETQ. The CDR3 region has the DNA TGCGCCAGCACCTCCGGGACAGGGGTACCCACTGAAGCTTTCTTT. Translation gives CASTSGTGVPTEAFF.

The rearrangement links TRBV11-2 to TRBJ1-2; TRBD1 matches 9 bases. V lost 1 base and J lost 5; bases outside the gene matches: 8. CDR1 SGHAT and CDR2 FQNNGV come from the germline V gene. This CDR3 has 16 residues. CDR3 loop: CASSLGLRGQGYGYTF. As DNA, the CDR3 is TGTGCCAGCAGCTTAGGGTTGAGGGGACAGGGATATGGCTACACCTTC.

The chain uses TRBV19 and TRBJ2-1; D gene unclear. Trimming shortened V by 3 bases and J by 6 bases, and 9 bases separated the two germline ends. The CDR3 covers 13 residues. Germline lookup yields CDR1 LNHDA and CDR2 SQIVND (reference sequence). The CDR3 spells CASSMQTRNEQFF. In DNA form, the CDR3 reads TGTGCCAGTAGTATGCAGACTCGCAATGAGCAGTTCTTC.

The CDR3 reads CASSQSGVAQETQYF. In DNA, the CDR3 is TGTGCCAGCAGCCAATCAGGGGTGGCCCAAGAGACCCAGTACTTC. The chain employs TRBV6-6 and TRBJ2-5; maybe TRBD1 (6 bases). The germline V gene has CDR1 MNHNY and CDR2 SVGAGI (reference sequence). Trimming cost V 6 bases and J 1 base, with 15 bases left between them. The CDR3 length is 15 residues.

This clone was recorded a few times. The V gene is TRBV5-5, the J gene TRBJ2-1; D unresolved. There are 12 residues in the CDR3. V lost 0 bases to trimming and J lost 7 bases, with 5 bases between them. Germline values: CDR1 SGHKS, CDR2 YYEKEE (reference sequence). CDR3 sequence: CASSLADNEQFF. CDR3 nucleotide sequence: TGTGCCAGCAGCTTGGCAGATAATGAGCAGTTCTTC.

The gene calls are TRBV6-5 and TRBJ2-1, with TRBD2 identical over 11 bases. The length of the CDR3 is 16 residues. Germline CDR1 is MNHEY and CDR2 is SVGAGI. V was clipped by 4 bases and J by 4 bases; unmatched bases: 6. For the CDR3, the DNA is TGTGCCAGCAGTTCTGGGACTAGCGGCCATTACAATGAGCAGTTCTTC. Encoded protein: CASSSGTSGHYNEQFF.

This chain connects TRBV6-6 to TRBJ1-3; D is unresolved. Deletions cut 1 base from V and 1 base from J, with 8 bases between. The CDR3 extends over 15 amino acids. CDR1 MNHNY and CDR2 SVGAGI come from the germline V gene (reference sequence). CDR3 loop: CASSYWGGSGNTIYF. The CDR3 bases are TGTGCCAGCAGTTACTGGGGAGGGTCTGGAAACACCATATATTTT.

Turning to this clone: This same CDR3 is encoded by further DNA sequences in the sample. J is TRBJ2-1 and V is TRBV9, with TRBD2 identical over 10 bases. Trimming took 4 bases from V and 8 from J; bases not matched to a gene: 12. This CDR3 is built from 16 residues. Germline loops: CDR1 SGDLS, CDR2 YYNGEE. This chain's CDR3 is CASSRKTSGAWDEQFF. The DNA of the CDR3 is TGTGCCAGCAGCCGGAAAACTAGCGGGGCTTGGGATGAGCAGTTCTTC.

As to this clone: One junction end disagrees with the germline gene, perhaps due to a read error. This sequence joins TRBV6-2 or TRBV6-3 and TRBJ2-7; weak D call: TRBD2 (6 bases). The length of the CDR3 is 12 residues. From germline, CDR1 is MNHEY and CDR2 SVGEGT. CDR3 protein: CASSGVVRGSDF. The CDR3 DNA reads TGTGCCAGCAGTGGCGTTGTGCGGGGAAGTGACTTC.

The rearrangement uses TRBV2 and TRBJ1-5, with 11 positions matching TRBD1. Germline CDR1 and CDR2: SNHLY and FYNNEI. There are 15 residues in the CDR3. J lost 3 bases, V lost 6 bases, and 4 bases had no gene match. CDR3: CASRDRGLTNQPQHF. Here the CDR3 DNA reads TGTGCCAGCAGGGACAGGGGGCTAACCAATCAGCCCCAGCATTTT.

The V call is TRBV2, the J call TRBJ2-1, with 11 bases identical to TRBD2. The CDR3 runs to 15 residues. CDR1 and CDR2 (germline): SNHLY, FYNNEI. Trimming took 5 bases from V and 10 from J; bases not matched to a gene: 10. The DNA for the CDR3 is TGTGCCAGCAGTAGAGAACTAGCGGGGGATAAAGAGCAGTTCTTC. Amino acids: CASSRELAGDKEQFF.

CDR3 protein: CSVAGGRSVDTEAFF. In DNA form, the CDR3 reads TGCAGCGTTGCAGGGGGCCGGAGTGTTGACACTGAAGCTTTCTTT. The chain is built from TRBV29-1 and TRBJ1-1; TRBD1 matches at 8 bases. Germline V gene data show CDR1 as SQVTM and CDR2 as ANQGSEA. The CDR3 totals 15 residues. V lost 4 bases to trimming and J lost 3 bases; unmatched junction nucleotides: 10.

The rearrangement uses TRBV10-3 and TRBJ2-7, with TRBD1 matching over 8 bases. CDR3 size: 13 residues. J lost 6 bases, V lost 3 bases, and 4 bases had no gene match. Germline-derived CDR1 and CDR2 are ENHRY and SYGVKD. For the CDR3, the DNA is TGTGCCATCAGTGACCGGACAGGGAGCGAGCAGTACTTC. This sequence encodes CAISDRTGSEQYF.